The 28 T cell receptor beta chains listed next were all sequenced from one sample in a study of OX40 agonist ivuxolimab in advanced cancers. Receptor libraries were prepared by the immunoSEQ multiplex PCR assay. TCRdb provides this immuneACCESS table in a form limited to in-frame rearrangements. Some clones are lacking; in checked studies, under half of them reflect an unresolved V gene, and why the rest are absent is not known. The sample table records about 77,000 clones; 90% to 95% of these occur just once. The ten largest clones take up roughly 22% of the sample. This material consisted of CD4+ or CD8+ T cells sorted from blood, taken in a trial of the OX40 agonist ivuxolimab. The receptors originated from an adult with an advanced solid tumor such as melanoma, head and neck, liver or kidney cancer.

The rearrangement joins TRBV27 to TRBJ1-1; 8 bases line up with TRBD1. The CDR3 covers 13 residues. The V segment lost 5 bases and the J segment 2 bases; nucleotides outside the gene matches: 1. Germline V gives CDR1 MNHEY, CDR2 SMNVEV (reference sequence). CDR3 bases: TGTGCCAGCAGTACAGGGGGTAACACTGAAGCTTTCTTT. Protein: CASSTGGNTEAFF.

This rearrangement joins TRBV28 to TRBJ1-2; D is perhaps TRBD1 (5 bases). Germline-derived CDR1 and CDR2 are MDHEN and SYDVKM. Trimming took off 5 bases at V and 3 bases at J, with 19 bases between the two ends. This CDR3 region has 16 residues. CDR3: CASSPYLGQGYYGYTF. CDR3 sequence (DNA): TGTGCCAGCAGTCCATACCTCGGGCAGGGCTACTATGGCTACACCTTC.

The chain carries TRBV7-8 and TRBJ1-1, with no clear D. This CDR3 contains 12 residues. CDR1 and CDR2 from the germline V gene are SGHVS and FQNEAQ. V was clipped by 3 bases and J by 3 bases, with 5 bases between them. The DNA of the CDR3 is TGTGCCAGCAGCTTTGGGGACACTGAAGCTTTCTTT. This gives the protein CASSFGDTEAFF. The full variable domain, in which reference TRBV7-8 and TRBJ1-1 provide the parts outside the CDR3, is GAGVSQSPRYKVAKRGQDVALRCDPISGHVSLFWYQQALGQGPEFLTYFQNEAQLDKSGLPSDRFFAERPEGSVSTLKIQRTQQEDSAVYLCASSFGDTEAFFGQGTRLTVV.

The chain uses TRBV15 and TRBJ2-7; TRBD2 agrees at 8 bases. The CDR3 extends over 14 amino acids. Looked up from germline, CDR1 is LNHNV and CDR2 is YYDKDF (reference sequence). J gave up 5 bases and V 1 base, and 4 bases lay outside the gene matches. CDR3 residues: CATSRGREADEQYF. CDR3 bases: TGTGCCACCAGCAGAGGGCGGGAGGCCGACGAGCAGTACTTC.

This clone was counted once. This chain uses TRBV2 with TRBJ2-1; D gene unclear. V was clipped by 1 base and J by 5 bases, with 9 bases between them. Germline CDR1 and CDR2: SNHLY and FYNNEI. There are 14 residues in the CDR3. The CDR3 nucleotides read TGTGCCAGCAGTGAAGTAGGGCTGCACAATGAGCAGTTCTTC. As protein: CASSEVGLHNEQFF.

The chain employs TRBV7-6 and TRBJ2-4; D remains unclear. The CDR3 has 16 amino acids. The germline V and J ends were trimmed by 1 base and 0 bases, with 10 bases remaining between them. Germline CDR1 reads SGHVS; CDR2 reads FNYEAQ. The CDR3 reads CASSLVPSGAKNIQYF. CDR3 DNA sequence: TGTGCCAGCAGCTTAGTCCCGTCAGGAGCCAAAAACATTCAGTACTTC.

The V and J genes are TRBV6-1 and TRBJ2-2; 7 bases line up with TRBD1. The junction had 4 bases not matched to a gene; V was cut back by 6 bases and J by 6 bases. Germline V CDR1 and CDR2: MNHNS, SASEGT. This CDR3 comprises 13 residues. DNA of the CDR3: TGTGCCAGCAGCGCTACAGGGGCCGGGGAGCTGTTTTTT. Its translation is CASSATGAGELFF.

The sample holds one count of this clone. The rearrangement joins TRBV30 to TRBJ2-7, with D possibly matching TRBD2 (7 bases). V gave up 3 bases and J gave up 3 bases, with 15 bases separating them. The CDR3 has 14 amino acids. Germline CDR1 and CDR2: GTSNPN and SVGIG (reference sequence). The CDR3 protein is CAWSPRGGGYEQYF. Here the CDR3 DNA reads TGTGCCTGGAGCCCTAGGGGGGGCGGCTACGAGCAGTACTTC.

The chain joins TRBV4-3 to TRBJ2-5; perhaps TRBD1 as D (6 bases). Trimming stripped 0 bases from V and 0 bases from J, with 8 bases between. CDR3 length: 15 residues. CDR1 LGHNA and CDR2 YSLEER come from the germline V gene. This CDR3 is CASSQEGGDQETQYF. The CDR3 DNA follows: TGCGCCAGCAGCCAAGAAGGGGGAGACCAAGAGACCCAGTACTTC.

This chain links TRBV9 with TRBJ2-5, with 7 bases fitting TRBD1. The better agreement between TRBJ2-7 and the DNA end casts doubt on the J call. Germline V gives CDR1 SGDLS, CDR2 YYNGEE. The CDR3 has 14 amino acids. DNA of the CDR3: TGTGCCAGCAGCGTAGGACAGGGACCCTACGAGCAGTACTTC. As protein: CASSVGQGPYEQYF.

This chain joins TRBV29-1 and TRBJ1-2; D ambiguous. The V end lost 4 bases, the J end lost 1 base, and 16 bases lay between the germline ends. The CDR3 has 15 amino acids. Looked up from germline, CDR1 is SQVTM and CDR2 is ANQGSEA. In DNA form, the CDR3 reads TGCAGCGTTGCCGGGTCTGATCAATTTAACTATGGCTACACCTTC. Translated: CSVAGSDQFNYGYTF.

The genes are TRBV4-3 and TRBJ1-2; tentative D call: TRBD1 (5 bases). There are 14 residues in the CDR3. In germline, CDR1 is LGHNA, CDR2 YSLEER. The V end lost 0 bases, the J end lost 8 bases, and 13 bases lay between the germline ends. This CDR3 is CASSQDRKGWGYTF. The CDR3 bases are TGCGCCAGCAGCCAAGATAGGAAGGGGTGGGGCTACACCTTC.

V usage is TRBV9 and J usage is TRBJ2-1, with D perhaps matching TRBD2 (6 bases). This CDR3 comprises 15 residues. The V end was cut by 0 bases, the J end by 2 bases, with 9 bases between. The germline gives CDR1 SGDLS, CDR2 YYNGEE. CDR3 in DNA: TGTGCCAGCAGCGTAGCTAGCGCCCCCTACAATGAGCAGTTCTTC. The encoded protein is CASSVASAPYNEQFF.

The chain joins TRBV25-1 to TRBJ2-7, with D possibly being TRBD2 (5 bases). There are 12 residues in the CDR3. Germline V gene data show CDR1 as MGHDK and CDR2 as SYGVNS. V was cut by 8 bases and J by 6 bases, with 14 bases left in between. The CDR3 DNA follows: TGTGCCAGCGCCGGCTTCCGGGGCGAGCAGTACTTC. This sequence encodes CASAGFRGEQYF.

V gene TRBV11-2 combines with J gene TRBJ1-3, with no clear D. V was trimmed by 1 base and J by 0 bases, leaving 4 bases between them. Germline-derived CDR1 and CDR2 are SGHAT and FQNNGV. The CDR3 loop spans 14 amino acids. CDR3 coding DNA: TGTGCCAGCAGCTTAGCTGGCTCTGGAAACACCATATATTTT. Its translation is CASSLAGSGNTIYF.

V gene TRBV4-3 combines with J gene TRBJ2-5, with 11 positions matching TRBD2. The germline CDR1 and CDR2 sequences are LGHNA and YSLEER. The CDR3 is 18 amino acids. The V segment lost 0 bases and the J segment 3 bases; nucleotides outside the gene matches: 9. CDR3 in amino acids: CASSQDRALAGGEETQYF. CDR3 DNA: TGCGCCAGCAGCCAAGATAGGGCGCTAGCGGGGGGAGAAGAGACCCAGTACTTC.

The chain combines TRBV9 with TRBJ1-2, with D perhaps TRBD1 (5 bases). Trimming left V 2 bases short and J 0 bases short, with 8 bases between. The CDR3 contains 14 residues. Germline V gene lookup returns CDR1 SGDLS and CDR2 YYNGEE. The CDR3 DNA follows: TGTGCCAGCAGCGTTGGGGGAACTAACTATGGCTACACCTTC. Translation: CASSVGGTNYGYTF.

The sample holds one count of this clone. The chain employs TRBV5-1 and TRBJ1-1, with 9 positions matching TRBD1. V lost 4 bases to trimming and J lost 3 bases; unmatched junction nucleotides: 13. The CDR3 sequence is 17 residues long. The germline gives CDR1 SGHRS, CDR2 YFSETQ. The CDR3 reads CASSPKGGGQGDTEAFF. For the CDR3, the DNA is TGCGCCAGCAGCCCTAAGGGTGGGGGACAGGGAGACACTGAAGCTTTCTTT.

This clone has just one count. The chain recombines TRBV28 with TRBJ2-6; perhaps D is TRBD1 or TRBD2 (6 bases each). Trimming pared 5 bases from V and 9 bases from J, leaving 20 bases between. This CDR3 is 16 amino acids long. Germline loops: CDR1 MDHEN, CDR2 SYDVKM. The CDR3 coding sequence is TGTGCCAGCAGTGCACGGCCCGGGGGCTGGGTCAACGTCCTGACTTTC. This translates into CASSARPGGWVNVLTF.

This chain uses TRBV9 with TRBJ2-3, with TRBD2 matching 8 bases. The CDR3 contains 15 residues. V was clipped by 0 bases and J by 4 bases; unmatched bases: 4. Per germline, CDR1 SGDLS and CDR2 YYNGEE. The CDR3 sequence: CASSVAGGPPDTQYF. CDR3 DNA sequence: TGTGCCAGCAGCGTAGCGGGAGGGCCTCCAGATACGCAGTATTTT.

V and J are TRBV9 and TRBJ1-2; TRBD1 matches 8 bases. Germline CDR1 and CDR2: SGDLS and YYNGEE. CDR3 length equals 13 residues. V lost 6 bases, J lost 7 bases, and 8 bases stayed unmatched. The CDR3 sequence is CASTQDRAGGYTF. CDR3 bases: TGTGCCAGCACCCAGGACAGGGCCGGTGGCTACACCTTC.

The rearrangement joins TRBV7-2 to TRBJ1-3; D is unclear. Germline V CDR1 and CDR2: SGHTA, FQGNSA. The CDR3 is 16 residues long. The V and J ends lost 1 base and 3 bases respectively, with 13 bases between them. The CDR3 loop reads CASSLGRASNGNTIYF. The CDR3 DNA sequence: TGTGCCAGCAGCTTAGGTCGGGCGTCCAATGGAAACACCATATATTTT.

This chain connects TRBV6-5 to TRBJ1-1, with D uncertain. V shed 6 bases and J shed 0 bases, with 2 bases lying between them. The CDR3 has 11 residues. Germline-derived CDR1 and CDR2 are MNHEY and SVGAGI. The CDR3 here is CASRVNTEAFF. The CDR3 DNA reads as TGTGCCAGCAGGGTGAACACTGAAGCTTTCTTT.

The J gene is TRBJ1-3, the V gene TRBV5-5; TRBD1 might be the D (5 bases). The CDR3 runs to 15 residues. CDR1 and CDR2 from the germline V gene are SGHKS and YYEKEE (reference sequence). Between the trimmed V and J ends, which lost 0 bases and 4 bases, there was a span of 11 bases. CDR3 in DNA: TGTGCCAGCAGCTTGGGTCTGGGGCGAGGAAACACCATATATTTT. This translates into CASSLGLGRGNTIYF.

The chain employs TRBV5-1 and TRBJ1-1; weak D call: TRBD1 (6 bases). With 1 base removed from V and 2 bases from J, the gap between germline ends came to 9 bases. The CDR3 spans 14 residues. Germline CDR1 is SGHRS and CDR2 is YFSETQ. The CDR3 coding sequence is TGCGCCAGCAGCTTGATACAGGGAAACACTGAAGCTTTCTTT. It specifies CASSLIQGNTEAFF.

The chain carries TRBV9 and TRBJ2-7; 7 positions agree with TRBD2. The junction had 7 bases not matched to a gene; V was cut back by 4 bases and J by 3 bases. This CDR3 comprises 14 residues. Germline V gene sequence: CDR1 SGDLS, CDR2 YYNGEE. CDR3 nucleotides: TGTGCCAGCAGCCCCACTAGCGACTTCTACGAGCAGTACTTC. Translated: CASSPTSDFYEQYF.

The chain is built from TRBV7-9 and TRBJ1-1; a weak D match, TRBD1 (5 bases). The CDR3 is 13 amino acids. Trimming pared 5 bases from V and 1 base from J, leaving 8 bases between. CDR1 is SEHNR and CDR2 is FQNEAQ in the germline V gene (reference sequence). Here the CDR3 reads CASSVTGNTEAFF. The CDR3 coding sequence is TGTGCCAGCAGCGTAACAGGGAACACTGAAGCTTTCTTT.

This chain connects TRBV4-1 to TRBJ1-5; no firm D call. This CDR3 has 15 amino acids. The germline V and J ends were trimmed by 1 base and 3 bases, with 10 bases remaining between them. Germline V lookup: CDR1 MGHRA, CDR2 YSYEKL. The CDR3 protein is CASSQGAGPNQPQHF. CDR3 DNA sequence: TGCGCCAGCAGCCAAGGGGCTGGGCCCAATCAGCCCCAGCATTTT.